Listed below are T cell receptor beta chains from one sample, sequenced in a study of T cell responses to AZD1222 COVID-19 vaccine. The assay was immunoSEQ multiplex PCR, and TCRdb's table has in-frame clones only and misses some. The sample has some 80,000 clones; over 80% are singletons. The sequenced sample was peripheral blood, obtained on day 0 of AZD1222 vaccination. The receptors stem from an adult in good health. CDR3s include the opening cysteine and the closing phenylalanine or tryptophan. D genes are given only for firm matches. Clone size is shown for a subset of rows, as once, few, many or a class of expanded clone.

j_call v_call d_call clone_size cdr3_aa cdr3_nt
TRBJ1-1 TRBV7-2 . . CASSLTSRGNTEAFF TGTGCCAGCAGCTTAACGTCCAGGGGGAACACTGAAGCTTTCTTT
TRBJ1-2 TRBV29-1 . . CSAPGAAGYTF TGCAGCGCCCCCGGAGCTGCAGGCTACACCTTC
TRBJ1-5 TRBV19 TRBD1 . CASSTSAGTGGYQPQHF TGTGCCAGTAGTACTTCAGCCGGGACAGGGGGCTATCAGCCCCAGCATTTT
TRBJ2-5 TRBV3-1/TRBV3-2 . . CASSHLAGAQYF TGTGCCAGCAGCCATTTGGCCGGGGCCCAGTACTTC
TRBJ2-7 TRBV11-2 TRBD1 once CASSAADREVDEQYF TGTGCCAGCAGCGCGGCGGACAGGGAGGTAGACGAGCAGTACTTC
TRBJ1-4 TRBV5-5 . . CASSLVGGANEKLFF TGTGCCAGCAGCTTGGTCGGCGGTGCTAATGAAAAACTGTTTTTT
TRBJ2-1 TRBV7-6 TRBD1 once CASSLGGTGSNEQFF TGTGCCAGCAGCTTAGGGGGGACAGGTTCCAATGAGCAGTTCTTC
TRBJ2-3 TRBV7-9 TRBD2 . CASSVSGGAPDTQYF TGTGCCAGCAGCGTTAGCGGGGGGGCTCCTGATACGCAGTATTTT
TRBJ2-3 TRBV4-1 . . CAIKATAMSTDTQYF TGCGCCATTAAGGCGACTGCAATGAGCACAGATACGCAGTATTTT
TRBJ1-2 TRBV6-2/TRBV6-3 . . CASSYGSGGYTF TGTGCCAGCAGTTACGGAAGCGGCGGCTACACCTTC
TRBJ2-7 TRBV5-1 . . CASRGEDYEQYF TGCGCCAGCAGGGGGGAGGACTACGAGCAGTACTTC
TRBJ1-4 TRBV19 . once CASSPQGVAQLGLFF TGTGCCAGTAGTCCACAGGGTGTGGCACAGTTGGGACTGTTTTTT
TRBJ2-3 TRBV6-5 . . CASSYRDNTDTQYF TGTGCCAGCAGCTACCGGGACAACACAGATACGCAGTATTTT
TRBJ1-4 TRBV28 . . CASSQHGGAATNEKLFF TGTGCCAGCAGCCAACATGGGGGGGCGGCAACTAATGAAAAACTGTTTTTT
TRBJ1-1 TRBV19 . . CASRFSTAPFFLF TGTGCCAGTAGATTTTCCACGGCCCCCTTCTTCCTCTTT
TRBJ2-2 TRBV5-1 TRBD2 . CASSLPFLAGGDTGELFF TGCGCCAGCAGCTTACCATTTCTAGCGGGGGGCGACACCGGGGAGCTGTTTTTT
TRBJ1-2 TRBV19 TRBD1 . CASSTGTAYGYTF TGTGCCAGTAGTACGGGGACAGCATATGGCTACACCTTC
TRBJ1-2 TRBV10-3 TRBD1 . CAISETGTGYGYTF TGTGCCATCAGTGAGACCGGGACAGGGTATGGCTACACCTTC
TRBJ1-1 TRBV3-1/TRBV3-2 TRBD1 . CASSHGGQGTEAFF TGTGCCAGCAGCCATGGAGGACAGGGGACTGAAGCTTTCTTT
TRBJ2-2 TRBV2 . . CASRAQGIGELFF TGTGCCAGCAGGGCACAGGGTATTGGGGAGCTGTTTTTT
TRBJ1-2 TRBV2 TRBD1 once CASSRQGPNYGYTF TGTGCCAGCAGTCGACAGGGGCCTAACTATGGCTACACCTTC
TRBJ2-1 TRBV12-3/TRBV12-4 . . CASRGDKYNEQFF TGTGCCAGCAGGGGTGACAAGTACAATGAGCAGTTCTTC
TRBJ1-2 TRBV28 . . CASSLSQGNYGYTF TGTGCCAGCAGTTTATCCCAGGGGAACTATGGCTACACCTTC
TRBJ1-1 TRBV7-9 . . CASSPRRGVNTEAFF TGTGCCAGCAGCCCCCGGAGGGGGGTTAACACTGAAGCTTTCTTT
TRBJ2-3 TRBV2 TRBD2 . CASSGQSGGVTDTQYF TGTGCCAGCAGTGGGCAAAGCGGGGGAGTCACAGATACGCAGTATTTT
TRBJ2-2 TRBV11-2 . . CASRRDSTGELFF TGTGCCAGCAGACGGGACTCCACCGGGGAGCTGTTTTTT
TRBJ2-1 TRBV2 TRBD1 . CASKYEQGDWNEQFF TGTGCCAGCAAGTACGAACAGGGGGACTGGAATGAGCAGTTCTTC
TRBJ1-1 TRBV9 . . CASTPGHLNTEAFF TGTGCCAGCACCCCGGGGCACTTGAACACTGAAGCTTTCTTT
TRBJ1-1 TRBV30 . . CAWNGNTEAFF TGTGCCTGGAACGGGAACACTGAAGCTTTCTTT
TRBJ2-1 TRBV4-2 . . CASSQDLGSHNEQFF TGTGCCAGCAGCCAAGACCTAGGCAGCCACAATGAGCAGTTCTTC
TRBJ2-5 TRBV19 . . CASSLSGEETQYF TGTGCCAGTAGTCTCAGCGGAGAAGAGACCCAGTACTTC
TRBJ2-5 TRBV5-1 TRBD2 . CASSQGLAGGETQYF TGCGCCAGCAGCCAGGGACTAGCGGGGGGTGAGACCCAGTACTTC
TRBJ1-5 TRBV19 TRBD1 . CASRRRGGGQPQHF TGTGCCAGTCGGAGGAGAGGGGGCGGGCAGCCCCAGCATTTT